This entry describes one TCR beta chain. This sample is part of a study of shared T cell receptors in the human thymus. Here immunoSEQ multiplex PCR was the method, and the copy in TCRdb shows in-frame clones only, minus some. The data contain 650,000 to 950,000 clones, approximately 85% of them singletons. The CDR3 contains 16 residues. Germline-derived CDR1 and CDR2 are SGHDT and YYEEEE. V lost 4 bases, J lost 5 bases, and 12 bases stayed unmatched. The same sample was also used in a study of human thymus T cells. Per that paper: The people who donated were healthy Finnish babies having corrective surgery for congenital heart defects. Thymus pieces cut out during corrective heart surgery were the tissue that was used. An apparent bias in V and J gene usage was seen in thymic and blood repertoires. What related research reported was that thymic repertoires overlapped highly among unrelated individuals.

The source material was thymocytes. The receptor's source is a girl under three years old with a congenital heart defect. V and J are TRBV5-6 and TRBJ2-5, with 9 positions matching TRBD2. CDR3 coding DNA: TGTGCCAGCAGCCTGGGTGAGCGGGGGGCCTTGGAGACCCAGTACTTC. Translating gives CASSLGERGALETQYF.